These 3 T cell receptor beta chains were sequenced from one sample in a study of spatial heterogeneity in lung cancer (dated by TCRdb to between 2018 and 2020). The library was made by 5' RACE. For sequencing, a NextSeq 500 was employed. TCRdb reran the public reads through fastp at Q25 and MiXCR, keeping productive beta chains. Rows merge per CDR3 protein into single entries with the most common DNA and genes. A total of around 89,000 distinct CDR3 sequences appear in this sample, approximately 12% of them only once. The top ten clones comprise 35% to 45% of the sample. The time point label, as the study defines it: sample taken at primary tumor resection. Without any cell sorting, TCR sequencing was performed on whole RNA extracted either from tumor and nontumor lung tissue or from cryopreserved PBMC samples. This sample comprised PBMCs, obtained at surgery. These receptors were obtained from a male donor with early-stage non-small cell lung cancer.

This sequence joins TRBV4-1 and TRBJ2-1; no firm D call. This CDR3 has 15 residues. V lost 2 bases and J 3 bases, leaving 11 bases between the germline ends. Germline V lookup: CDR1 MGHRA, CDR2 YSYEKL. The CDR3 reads CASSQLSSDYNEQFF. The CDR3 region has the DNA TGCGCCAGCAGCCAACTCTCTAGTGACTACAATGAGCAGTTCTTC.

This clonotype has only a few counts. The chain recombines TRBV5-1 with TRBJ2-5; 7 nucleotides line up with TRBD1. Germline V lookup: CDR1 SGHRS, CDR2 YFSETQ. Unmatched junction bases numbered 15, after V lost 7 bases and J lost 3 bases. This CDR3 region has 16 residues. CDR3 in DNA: TGCGCCAGCGGTACTTCCCTGCAGGGGACAGAAGAGACCCAGTACTTC. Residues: CASGTSLQGTEETQYF.

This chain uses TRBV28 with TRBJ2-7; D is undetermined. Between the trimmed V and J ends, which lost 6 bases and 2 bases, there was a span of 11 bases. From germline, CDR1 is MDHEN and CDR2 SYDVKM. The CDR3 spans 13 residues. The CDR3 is CASSPTFPYEQYF. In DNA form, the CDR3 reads TGTGCCAGCAGCCCTACATTTCCCTACGAGCAGTACTTC.